The next 24 T cell receptor beta chains were all read from a single sample in a study of cytomegalovirus exposure and HLA in healthy donors. Researchers ran the PCR with 60 Vbeta and 13 Jbeta primers. Sequencing used immunoSEQ multiplex PCR; TCRdb keeps in-frame clones, though not all of them. The data include roughly 120,000 clones; the top ten clones carry 3% to 4.5%. Sample: PBMCs. The receptors were gathered from a man younger than 35 in good health and CMV-seronegative.

The chain links TRBV19 to TRBJ2-7; 9 positions agree with TRBD2. The junction had 6 bases not matched to a gene; V was cut back by 4 bases and J by 5 bases. CDR1 is LNHDA, CDR2 SQIVND, per germline (reference sequence). This CDR3 spans 14 amino acids. CDR3 amino acids: CASSRGLAGDEQYF. In DNA, the CDR3 is TGTGCCAGTAGTAGGGGACTAGCTGGGGACGAGCAGTACTTC.

The rearrangement uses TRBV4-1 and TRBJ2-7, with 12 bases matching TRBD2. Unmatched junction bases numbered 7, after V lost 1 base and J lost 6 bases. CDR1 is MGHRA and CDR2 is YSYEKL in the germline V gene. The CDR3 runs 16 residues. DNA of the CDR3: TGCGCCAGCAGCCAAGGGACTAGCGGGATGAAGATCGAGCAGTACTTC. Residues: CASSQGTSGMKIEQYF.

This chain connects TRBV7-8 to TRBJ1-1; perhaps TRBD1 as D (6 bases). The germline V and J ends were trimmed by 5 bases and 7 bases, with 17 bases remaining between them. In germline, CDR1 is SGHVS, CDR2 FQNEAQ. This CDR3 has 14 amino acids. The CDR3 coding sequence is TGTGCCAGCAGCGCTACCGGGACAACCTATGAAGCTTTCTTT. Translated: CASSATGTTYEAFF.

V usage is TRBV10-3 and J usage is TRBJ2-7; 8 bases agree with TRBD2. The J segment lost 4 bases and the V segment lost 0 bases, leaving 14 bases of the junction unmatched. Germline V lookup: CDR1 ENHRY, CDR2 SYGVKD. The CDR3 is made up of 18 amino acids. The CDR3 sequence: CAISESESGRGWVYEQYF. In DNA, the CDR3 is TGTGCCATCAGTGAGTCGGAAAGCGGGAGAGGGTGGGTTTACGAGCAGTACTTC.

The chain combines TRBV19 with TRBJ1-5; TRBD1 agrees at 8 bases. Germline values: CDR1 LNHDA, CDR2 SQIVND (reference sequence). V was pared by 6 bases and J by 5 bases, with 6 bases of the junction left unmatched. This CDR3 has 14 amino acids. CDR3 protein: CASRKTGVHQPQHF. The CDR3 DNA is TGTGCCAGTAGAAAGACAGGGGTCCATCAGCCCCAGCATTTT.

The rearrangement links TRBV23-1 to TRBJ2-7; D gene unclear. TRBV23-1 is marked as an open reading frame, function uncertain. This CDR3 has 12 residues. V lost 7 bases and J 0 bases, leaving 7 bases between the germline ends. This chain's CDR3 is CASTNFSYEQYF. For the CDR3, the DNA is TGCGCCAGCACAAATTTCTCCTACGAGCAGTACTTC.

The genes are TRBV5-5 and TRBJ2-5; 8 bases line up with TRBD1. The CDR3 covers 14 residues. Germline CDR1 and CDR2: SGHKS and YYEKEE (reference sequence). V was clipped by 4 bases and J by 0 bases; unmatched bases: 2. The CDR3 spells CASSTGQDQETQYF. Written as DNA, the CDR3 is TGTGCCAGCAGCACGGGACAGGACCAAGAGACCCAGTACTTC.

This chain connects TRBV19 to TRBJ1-1, with D uncertain. The CDR3 contains 15 residues. V was cut by 3 bases and J by 3 bases, with 14 bases left in between. Germline loops: CDR1 LNHDA, CDR2 SQIVND (reference sequence). The CDR3 here is CASSILGRTDTEAFF. Written as DNA, the CDR3 is TGTGCCAGTAGTATTTTGGGGAGGACGGACACTGAAGCTTTCTTT.

The DNA of the CDR3 is TGTGCCAGCAGTGGCAAGACAGGGGCCCAACCGATCTATGGCTACACCTTC. Translation: CASSGKTGAQPIYGYTF. This chain joins TRBV25-1 and TRBJ1-2, with 8 bases aligning to TRBD1. This CDR3 comprises 17 residues. With 4 bases clipped from V and 4 bases from J, the junction kept 14 bases outside the gene matches. Germline assignment: CDR1 MGHDK and CDR2 SYGVNS.

The chain uses TRBV6-1 and TRBJ1-1; TRBD1 agrees at 7 bases. Germline-derived CDR1 and CDR2 are MNHNS and SASEGT. This CDR3 is built from 14 residues. V shed 6 bases and J 2 bases; nucleotides not matched to a gene: 6. Here the CDR3 reads CASRSQGGNTEAFF. CDR3 nucleotide sequence: TGTGCCAGCAGATCTCAGGGGGGAAACACTGAAGCTTTCTTT.

V usage is TRBV9 and J usage is TRBJ2-1; a possible D gene is TRBD2 (5 bases). The CDR3 covers 16 residues. Germline CDR1 reads SGDLS; CDR2 reads YYNGEE. V lost 0 bases and J 8 bases, leaving 18 bases between the germline ends. The chain's CDR3 is CASSVGALGVSHEQFF. CDR3 in DNA: TGTGCCAGCAGCGTAGGAGCCCTCGGGGTTTCACATGAGCAGTTCTTC.

The CDR3 is CASSLAGTSGWNLQWEQFF. The CDR3 DNA follows: TGTGCCAGCAGCTTGGCCGGAACTAGCGGGTGGAATTTACAATGGGAGCAGTTCTTC. The chain has TRBV5-6 and TRBJ2-1; 9 bases are a match to TRBD2. The CDR3 extends over 19 amino acids. The V gene end was trimmed by 0 bases and the J gene end by 10 bases; junction bases not matched to a gene: 20. The germline CDR1 and CDR2 sequences are SGHDT and YYEEEE.

The rearrangement joins TRBV18 to TRBJ2-5; D is possibly TRBD1 (6 bases). CDR1 and CDR2 from the germline V gene are KGHSH and LQKENI. The CDR3 length is 14 residues. V was trimmed by 4 bases and J by 1 base, leaving 10 bases between them. The CDR3 here is CASSLGQPQETQYF. The CDR3 nucleotides are TGTGCCAGCTCACTCGGACAGCCCCAAGAGACCCAGTACTTC.

The V call is TRBV19, the J call TRBJ1-2; the D is unclear. Germline V CDR1 and CDR2: LNHDA, SQIVND (reference sequence). The CDR3 sequence is 14 residues long. Trimming cost V 9 bases and J 0 bases, with 14 bases left between them. The CDR3 DNA sequence: TGTGCCAGCGGGGTGTGGAGTTCTAACTATGGCTACACCTTC. It codes for CASGVWSSNYGYTF.

This chain joins TRBV6-1 and TRBJ1-5, with 7 bases matching TRBD1. Germline values: CDR1 MNHNS, CDR2 SASEGT. V lost 6 bases to trimming and J lost 2 bases; unmatched junction nucleotides: 7. This CDR3 is 15 amino acids long. DNA for the CDR3: TGTGCCAGCAGCGAGACTACAGGGGGCAATCAGCCCCAGCATTTT. Encoded protein: CASSETTGGNQPQHF.

The chain links TRBV6-6 to TRBJ1-2; D unresolved. The V gene's germline CDR1 is MNHNY and CDR2 SVGAGI (reference sequence). The ends were cut back, 2 bases at V and 9 bases at J, with 13 bases in the middle. There are 13 residues in the CDR3. The CDR3, as DNA: TGTGCCAGCAGTTACAGTGAGGGTCAGAGCTACACCTTC. This translates into CASSYSEGQSYTF.

The chain couples TRBV7-9 to TRBJ2-1; 9 nucleotides line up with TRBD1. There are 14 residues in the CDR3. V was clipped by 2 bases and J by 14 bases; unmatched bases: 10. Germline lookup yields CDR1 SEHNR and CDR2 FQNEAQ (reference sequence). CDR3 coding DNA: TGTGCCAGCAGCTTATCCTCGGACAGGGGAAACGAGTTCTTC. This sequence encodes CASSLSSDRGNEFF.

The J gene is TRBJ2-1, the V gene TRBV7-3; TRBD1 matches 7 bases. The V and J ends lost 5 bases and 10 bases, in that order; junction bases with no gene match: 14. Germline values: CDR1 SGHTA, CDR2 FQGTGA. This CDR3 is 15 amino acids long. CDR3 in amino acids: CASSPDGQAQGEQFF. The CDR3 DNA is TGTGCCAGCAGCCCCGACGGACAGGCACAGGGAGAGCAGTTCTTC.

CDR3 loop: CASSKGTGSGIQYF. The DNA of the CDR3 is TGTGCCAGCAGTAAGGGGACAGGGTCGGGCATTCAGTACTTC. The gene calls are TRBV7-2 and TRBJ2-4; 9 bases fit TRBD1. This CDR3 is built from 14 residues. The V segment lost 6 bases and the J segment 9 bases; nucleotides outside the gene matches: 9. The germline V gene encodes CDR1 SGHTA and CDR2 FQGNSA.

CDR3 DNA: TGTGCCAGTACCAACCCCGGCGGAGGGGCTGGGGCTGAAGCTTTCTTT. Protein sequence: CASTNPGGGAGAEAFF. This chain connects TRBV19 to TRBJ1-1; possible D gene TRBD1, 5 bases. This CDR3 contains 16 residues. CDR1 is LNHDA and CDR2 is SQIVND in the germline V gene (reference sequence). Trimming left V 7 bases short and J 6 bases short, with 24 bases between.

The V call is TRBV5-6, the J call TRBJ1-2; D remains ambiguous. This CDR3 contains 16 residues. V gave up 0 bases and J gave up 2 bases, with 14 bases separating them. CDR1 is SGHDT and CDR2 is YYEEEE in the germline V gene. The CDR3 nucleotides are TGTGCCAGCAGCTTGGCCCCTACAGCCTCCAACTATGGCTACACCTTC. Amino acid sequence: CASSLAPTASNYGYTF.

J is TRBJ1-6 and V is TRBV19; the match to TRBD1 covers 8 bases. The germline CDR1 and CDR2 sequences are LNHDA and SQIVND (reference sequence). CDR3 length: 16 residues. The J segment lost 11 bases and the V segment lost 4 bases, leaving 13 bases of the junction unmatched. Here the CDR3 reads CASSTSRQGFVPPLHF. The CDR3, as DNA: TGTGCCAGTAGTACATCTCGACAGGGGTTCGTCCCACCCCTCCACTTT.

The V and J genes are TRBV27 and TRBJ2-1; D might be TRBD1 (6 bases). The CDR3 runs 17 residues. With 5 bases removed from V and 2 bases from J, the gap between germline ends came to 19 bases. Per the germline V gene, CDR1 is MNHEY and CDR2 is SMNVEV (reference sequence). CDR3: CASSKIRGPYTYNEQFF. The CDR3 DNA follows: TGTGCCAGCAGTAAAATCAGGGGTCCCTACACCTACAATGAGCAGTTCTTC.

This chain uses TRBV7-8 with TRBJ2-1; possibly TRBD1 for D (5 bases). V dropped 5 bases and J dropped 8 bases, with 22 bases sitting between them. From germline, CDR1 is SGHVS and CDR2 FQNEAQ. The CDR3 length is 16 residues. Here the CDR3 reads CASSHPEEGDWDEQFF. The CDR3 DNA is TGTGCCAGCAGCCACCCAGAGGAAGGGGATTGGGATGAGCAGTTCTTC.